This is a list of T cell receptor beta chains from one sample in a study of blood T cell repertoires in COVID-19. Sequenced by immunoSEQ multiplex PCR; TCRdb stores in-frame clones only, minus some. The profile shows 200,000 to 250,000 clones, around nine tenths of them singletons. Sequencing used peripheral blood. The receptors here all came from a man between 18 and 29 years old with active or convalescent COVID-19. CDR3s include the opening cysteine and the closing phenylalanine or tryptophan. A D gene is named only where the DNA matches it firmly. The size of a clone is reported for some rows only, either as once, few or many, or as a class for expanded clones.

D gene	clone size	V gene	J gene	CDR3 protein	CDR3 DNA
TRBD1	-	TRBV3-1/TRBV3-2	TRBJ2-1	CASSQGTGNEQFF	TGTGCCAGCAGCCAAGGGACAGGGAATGAGCAGTTCTTC
-	-	TRBV30	TRBJ1-6	CAWSVSHRRRNSPLHF	TGTGCCTGGAGTGTAAGCCACCGTAGGAGGAATTCACCCCTCCACTTT
-	-	TRBV5-6	TRBJ2-2	CASNYRATGELFF	TGTGCCAGCAACTATCGAGCTACCGGGGAGCTGTTTTTT
TRBD2	few	TRBV5-1	TRBJ2-3	CASSSGTSGSTDTQYF	TGCGCCAGCAGCTCGGGGACTAGCGGGAGTACAGATACGCAGTATTTT
TRBD1	-	TRBV30	TRBJ1-1	CAWKRDRTNTEAFF	TGTGCCTGGAAACGGGACAGGACGAACACTGAAGCTTTCTTT
TRBD1	-	TRBV5-1	TRBJ1-6	CASSARTGGGSPLHF	TGCGCCAGCAGCGCAAGGACAGGGGGCGGTTCACCCCTCCACTTT
TRBD1	-	TRBV5-8	TRBJ1-6	CASSLADRVNSPLHF	TGTGCCAGCAGCTTGGCCGACAGGGTCAATTCACCCCTCCACTTT
-	-	TRBV30	TRBJ2-7	CAWTQPGGTYEQYF	TGTGCCTGGACCCAGCCAGGGGGGACCTACGAGCAGTACTTC
TRBD1	-	TRBV5-1	TRBJ1-2	CASSLGQGAPDGYTF	TGCGCCAGCAGCTTGGGGCAGGGGGCTCCCGATGGCTACACCTTC
TRBD1	-	TRBV24-1	TRBJ2-7	CATSPGQRSPYEQYF	TGTGCCACCAGCCCGGGACAGCGAAGCCCCTACGAGCAGTACTTC
TRBD1	-	TRBV5-6	TRBJ2-1	CASSLISGGSYNEQFF	TGTGCCAGCAGCTTGATTTCAGGGGGCTCCTACAATGAGCAGTTCTTC
-	-	TRBV9	TRBJ2-2	CASSVARDAGELFF	TGTGCCAGCAGCGTAGCCAGGGATGCCGGGGAGCTGTTTTTT
-	-	TRBV3-1/TRBV3-2	TRBJ1-1	CASSISSGNTEAFF	TGTGCCAGCAGCATAAGTTCAGGGAACACTGAAGCTTTCTTT
TRBD1	once	TRBV10-1	TRBJ2-3	CASSGQGATDTQYF	TGCGCCAGCAGCGGACAGGGGGCAACAGATACGCAGTATTTT
TRBD2	-	TRBV24-1	TRBJ2-1	CATSDFAAGGIYNEQFF	TGTGCCACCAGTGATTTCGCGGCGGGAGGGATCTACAATGAGCAGTTCTTC
TRBD1	-	TRBV28	TRBJ1-4	CASSQDRANEKLFF	TGTGCCAGCAGTCAGGACAGGGCAAATGAAAAACTGTTTTTT
TRBD2	-	TRBV6-2/TRBV6-3	TRBJ2-1	CASSSWGGSFSGNEQFF	TGTGCCAGCAGTTCGTGGGGCGGGAGCTTCTCAGGGAATGAGCAGTTCTTC
-	-	TRBV30	TRBJ2-5	CAWSTKETQYF	TGTGCCTGGAGTACTAAAGAGACCCAGTACTTC
-	-	TRBV28	TRBJ2-7	CASSSPVDEQYF	TGTGCCAGCAGTTCTCCCGTTGACGAGCAGTACTTC
-	few	TRBV6-5	TRBJ1-6	CASCDGNSPLHF	TGTGCCAGCTGCGACGGGAATTCACCCCTCCACTTT
-	few	TRBV11-2	TRBJ2-1	CASSLVGASGPFYNEQFF	TGTGCCAGCAGCTTAGTGGGGGCTAGCGGCCCGTTCTACAATGAGCAGTTCTTC